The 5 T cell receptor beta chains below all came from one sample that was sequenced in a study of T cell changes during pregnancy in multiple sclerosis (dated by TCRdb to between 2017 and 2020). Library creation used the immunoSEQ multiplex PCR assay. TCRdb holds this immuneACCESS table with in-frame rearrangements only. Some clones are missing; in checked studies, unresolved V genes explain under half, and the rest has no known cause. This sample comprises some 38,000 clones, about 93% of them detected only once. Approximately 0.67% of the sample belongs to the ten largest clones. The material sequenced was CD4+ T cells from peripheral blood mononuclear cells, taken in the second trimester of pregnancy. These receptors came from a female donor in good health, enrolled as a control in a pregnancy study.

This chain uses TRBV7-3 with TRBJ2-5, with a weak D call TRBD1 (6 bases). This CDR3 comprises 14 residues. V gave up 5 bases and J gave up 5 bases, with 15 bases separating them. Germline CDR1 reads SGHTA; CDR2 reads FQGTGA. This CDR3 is CASSLTGKEETQYF. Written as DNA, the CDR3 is TGTGCCAGCAGCCTTACAGGGAAGGAGGAGACCCAGTACTTC.

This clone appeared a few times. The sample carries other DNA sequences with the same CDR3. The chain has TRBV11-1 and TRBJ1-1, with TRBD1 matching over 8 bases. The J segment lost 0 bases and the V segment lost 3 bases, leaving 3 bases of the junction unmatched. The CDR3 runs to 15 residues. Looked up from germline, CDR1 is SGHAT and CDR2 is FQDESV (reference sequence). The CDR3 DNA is TGTGCCAGCAGCTTGGCAGGGGGCTTGAACACTGAAGCTTTCTTT. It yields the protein CASSLAGGLNTEAFF. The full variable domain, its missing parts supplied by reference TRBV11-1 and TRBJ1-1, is EAEVAQSPRYKITEKSQAVAFWCDPISGHATLYWYRQILGQGPELLVQFQDESVVDDSQLPKDRFSAERLKGVDSTLKIQPAELGDSAMYLCASSLAGGLNTEAFFGQGTRLTVV.

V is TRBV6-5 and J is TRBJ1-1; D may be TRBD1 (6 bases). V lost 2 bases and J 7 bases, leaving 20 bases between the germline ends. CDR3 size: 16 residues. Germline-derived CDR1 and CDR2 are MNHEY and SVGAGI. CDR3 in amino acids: CASSYTRQVRQGEAFF. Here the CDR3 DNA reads TGTGCCAGCAGTTACACCCGACAGGTACGACAAGGTGAAGCTTTCTTT.

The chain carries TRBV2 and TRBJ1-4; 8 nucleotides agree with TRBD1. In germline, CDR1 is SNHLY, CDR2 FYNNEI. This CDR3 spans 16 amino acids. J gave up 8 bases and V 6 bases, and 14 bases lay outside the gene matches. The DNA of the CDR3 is TGTGCCAGCAGCGGGACAGGTTTCAATGAGGACGAAAAACTGTTTTTT. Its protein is CASSGTGFNEDEKLFF.

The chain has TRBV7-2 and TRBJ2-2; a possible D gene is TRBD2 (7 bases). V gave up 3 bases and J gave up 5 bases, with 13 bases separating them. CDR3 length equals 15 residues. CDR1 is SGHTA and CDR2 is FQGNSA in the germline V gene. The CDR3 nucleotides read TGTGCCAGCAGCTTTGGGAGGGGGTTGACCGGGGAGCTGTTTTTT. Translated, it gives CASSFGRGLTGELFF.